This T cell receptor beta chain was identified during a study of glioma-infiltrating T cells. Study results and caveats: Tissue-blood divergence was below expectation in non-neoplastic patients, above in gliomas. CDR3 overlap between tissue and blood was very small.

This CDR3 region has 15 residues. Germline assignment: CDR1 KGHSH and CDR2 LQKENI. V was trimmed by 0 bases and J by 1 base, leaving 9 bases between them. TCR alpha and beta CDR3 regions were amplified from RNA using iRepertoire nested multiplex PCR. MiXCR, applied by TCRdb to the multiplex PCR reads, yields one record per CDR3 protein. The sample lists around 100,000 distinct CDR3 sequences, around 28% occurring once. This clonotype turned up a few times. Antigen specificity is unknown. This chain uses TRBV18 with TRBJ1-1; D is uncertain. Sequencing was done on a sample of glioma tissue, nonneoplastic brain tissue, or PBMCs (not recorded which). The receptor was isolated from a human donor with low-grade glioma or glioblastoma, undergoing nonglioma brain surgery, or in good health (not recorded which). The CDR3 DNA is TGTGCCAGCTCACCACCGGAGGGCTGGAACACTGAAGCTTTCTTT. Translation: CASSPPEGWNTEAFF. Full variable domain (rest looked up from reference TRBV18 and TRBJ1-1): NAGVMQNPRHLVRRRGQEARLRCSPMKGHSHVYWYRQLPEEGLKFMVYLQKENIIDESGMPKERFSAEFPKEGPSILRIQQVVRGDSAAYFCASSPPEGWNTEAFFGQGTRLTVV.